The following is a T cell receptor (beta chain) sequence with its context. This record belongs to a study of CD8+CD57+ T cells in acquired aplastic anemia. TCR beta VDJ and CDR3 profiles were obtained from a genomic DNA template. TCRdb redid the calling of the reads with MiXCR, one entry per CDR3 protein. The sample lists 150,000 to 200,000 distinct CDR3 sequences; approximately 60% were seen once. V was clipped by 3 bases and J by 2 bases, with 14 bases between them. Per germline, CDR1 SGHTA and CDR2 FQGNSA. The CDR3 length is 16 residues. The source of this sequence is a human donor in good health. Sequenced input: sorted CD4+, CD8+, or CD8+CD57+ T cells (not recorded which) from PBMCs. The V and J genes are TRBV7-2 and TRBJ2-1; D gene uncertain. CDR3 loop: CASSFSPVTPYNEQFF. The CDR3, as DNA: TGTGCCAGCAGCTTCTCCCCAGTCACCCCCTACAATGAGCAGTTCTTC. The full variable domain, completed using reference TRBV7-2 and TRBJ2-1, is GAGVSQSPSNKVTEKGKDVELRCDPISGHTALYWYRQSLGQGLEFLIYFQGNSAPDKSGLPSDRFSAERTGGSVSTLTIQRTQQEDSAVYLCASSFSPVTPYNEQFFGPGTRLTVL.